This T cell receptor (beta chain) was profiled in a study of shared clonotypes between healthy human individuals. The CDR3 is 14 amino acids. J gave up 6 bases and V 5 bases, and 5 bases lay outside the gene matches. The V gene's germline CDR1 is SGHAT and CDR2 FQDESV (reference sequence). Across several immunoSEQ plates, the genomic DNA of each subset was split evenly. The method was immunoSEQ multiplex PCR; TCRdb's version includes in-frame clones alone and lacks a portion of them. Of 730,000 or so clones listed, approximately 75% were seen once; the top ten hold approximately 1.8%. The receptor's source is a woman in her 30s in good health. V and J are TRBV11-1 and TRBJ1-2, with 11 positions matching TRBD1. The sequenced sample was memory CD4+ T cells sorted from blood. Indicated subset: CD45RA-negative fraction. CDR3 amino acids: CASSPRDRGDGYTF. The CDR3 DNA is TGTGCCAGCAGCCCGCGGGACAGGGGGGATGGCTACACCTTC.